This T cell receptor (beta chain) was sequenced for a study of Ad26.COV2.S vaccination and SARS-CoV-2 variants. About the research overall: Intramuscular Ad26.COV2.S doses were given once or twice, 56 days apart.

Study-wide results and limits: Spike-specific TCR breadth was greater in vaccine than placebo recipients. Measures of TCR breadth and depth may have fallen short of total T cell responses.

CDR1 MNHNY and CDR2 SVGAGI come from the germline V gene (reference sequence). The V and J ends lost 6 bases and 6 bases, in that order; junction bases with no gene match: 4. This CDR3 spans 14 amino acids. A few counts support this clone. Antigen: not known. Using immunoSEQ multiplex PCR, the repertoire was profiled, and TCRdb retains in-frame clones only, with some absent. The data show 300,000 to 350,000 clones, roughly nine tenths seen once. The treatment denotes: 15 to 20 received Ad26.COV2.S at low or high dose, single or two shots; several received placebo; per-sample allocation not given. Specimens were obtained on day 63 following the first vaccine or placebo injection. An Ad26 vector expressing Wuhan-strain SARS-CoV-2 spike served as the vaccine.

V usage is TRBV6-6 and J usage is TRBJ2-2, with 10 bases matching TRBD2. Specimen: peripheral blood, collected in a trial of Ad26.COV2.S vaccine versus placebo. This TCR was sampled from a person between 18 and 65 years old who received the Ad26.COV2.S COVID-19 vaccine or a placebo. The CDR3 protein is CASRRAGGPGELFF. CDR3 nucleotide sequence: TGTGCCAGCAGAAGAGCGGGGGGGCCCGGGGAGCTGTTTTTT.